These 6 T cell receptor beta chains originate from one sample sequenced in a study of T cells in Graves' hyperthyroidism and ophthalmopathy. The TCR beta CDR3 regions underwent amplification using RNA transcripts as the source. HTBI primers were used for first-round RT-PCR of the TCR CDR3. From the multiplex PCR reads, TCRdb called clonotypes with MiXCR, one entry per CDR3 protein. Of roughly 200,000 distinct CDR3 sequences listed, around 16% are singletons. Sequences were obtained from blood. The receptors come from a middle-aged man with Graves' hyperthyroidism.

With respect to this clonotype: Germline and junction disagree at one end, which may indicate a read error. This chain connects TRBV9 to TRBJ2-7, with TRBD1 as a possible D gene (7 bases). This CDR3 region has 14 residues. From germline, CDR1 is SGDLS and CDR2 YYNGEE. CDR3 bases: TGTGCCAGCAGCGTACAGGGGGGAAGCGACGAGCAGTGCTTC. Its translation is CASSVQGGSDEQCF.

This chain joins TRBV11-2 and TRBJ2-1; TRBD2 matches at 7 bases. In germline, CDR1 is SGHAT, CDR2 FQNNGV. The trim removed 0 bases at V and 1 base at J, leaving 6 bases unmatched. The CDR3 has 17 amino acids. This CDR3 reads CASSLDLASGSYNEQFF. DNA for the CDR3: TGTGCCAGCAGCTTAGATTTAGCTAGCGGATCCTACAATGAGCAGTTCTTC.

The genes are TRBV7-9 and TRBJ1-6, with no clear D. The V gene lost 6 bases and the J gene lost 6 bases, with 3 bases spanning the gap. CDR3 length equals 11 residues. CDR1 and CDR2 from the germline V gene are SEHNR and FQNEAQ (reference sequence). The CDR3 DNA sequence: TGTGCCAGCAGTCTTAATTCACCCCTCCACTTT. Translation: CASSLNSPLHF.

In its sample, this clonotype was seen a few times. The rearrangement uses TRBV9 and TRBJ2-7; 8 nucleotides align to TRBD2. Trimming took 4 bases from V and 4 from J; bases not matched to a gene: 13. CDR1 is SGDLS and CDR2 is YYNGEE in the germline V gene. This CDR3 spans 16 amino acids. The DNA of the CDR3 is TGTGCCAGCAGCCCCTCACCCCCGGGACTAGGGTACGAGCAGTACTTC. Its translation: CASSPSPPGLGYEQYF.

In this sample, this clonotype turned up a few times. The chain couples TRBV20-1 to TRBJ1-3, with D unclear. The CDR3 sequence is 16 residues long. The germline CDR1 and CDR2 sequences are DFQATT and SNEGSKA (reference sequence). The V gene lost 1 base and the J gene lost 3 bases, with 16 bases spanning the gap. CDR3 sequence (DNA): TGCAGTGCTAGAGGCCCTCGGGATAAGAATGGAAACACCATATATTTT. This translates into CSARGPRDKNGNTIYF.

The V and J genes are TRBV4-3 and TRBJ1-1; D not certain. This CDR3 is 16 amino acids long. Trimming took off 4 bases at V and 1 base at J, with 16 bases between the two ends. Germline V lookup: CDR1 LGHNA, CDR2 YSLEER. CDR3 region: CASSPVNAGRNTEAFF. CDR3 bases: TGCGCCAGCAGCCCGGTAAATGCCGGGCGGAACACTGAAGCTTTCTTT.